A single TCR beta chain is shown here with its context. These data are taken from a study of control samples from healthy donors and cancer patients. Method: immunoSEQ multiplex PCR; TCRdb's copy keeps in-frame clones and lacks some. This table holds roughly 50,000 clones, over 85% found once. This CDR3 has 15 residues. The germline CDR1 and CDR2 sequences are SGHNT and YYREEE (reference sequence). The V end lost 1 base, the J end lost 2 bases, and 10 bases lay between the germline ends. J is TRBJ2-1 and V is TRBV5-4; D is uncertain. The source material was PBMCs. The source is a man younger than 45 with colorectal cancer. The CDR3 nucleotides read TGTGCCAGCAGCTTGTCCGGCCAGACCTACAATGAGCAGTTCTTC. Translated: CASSLSGQTYNEQFF. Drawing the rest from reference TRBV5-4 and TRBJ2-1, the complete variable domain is ETGVTQSPTHLIKTRGQQVTLRCSSQSGHNTVSWYQQALGQGPQFIFQYYREEENGRGNFPPRFSGLQFPNYSSELNVNALELDDSALYLCASSLSGQTYNEQFFGPGTRLTVL.